Sequencing of this TCR beta chain was carried out in a study of T cells expressing NK-cell markers. Looking at the study overall: The TCR beta repertoires originated in sorted CD3+CD56+NKG2C+, CD3+CD56+NKG2C- and CD3+CD56-NKG2C+ T cells.

TCRdb re-called the 5' RACE reads; every CDR3 protein appears as one record, without DNA. The table counts more than 90,000 distinct CDR3 sequences; about a fifth lies in the top ten. This CDR3 has 15 amino acids. Looked up from germline, CDR1 is SGHVS and CDR2 is FNYEAQ. This receptor was obtained from a woman aged 18-70 years in good health. What was sequenced was blood T cells: a sorted CD56 or NKG2C T cell subset, CD4+ or CD8+ T cells, or bulk PBMC T cells (not recorded which). The chain carries TRBV7-6 and TRBJ1-2; TCRdb picks TRBD1, but there is no DNA to check that call. The CDR3 sequence: CASSLGTGFDYGYTF.